Below, one T cell receptor (beta chain) is given with its context. Its antigen is unknown. Other DNA sequences in this specimen translate into the identical CDR3. The CDR3 extends over 14 amino acids. CDR1 MNHEY and CDR2 SVGAGI come from the germline V gene. V lost 0 bases and J lost 4; bases outside the gene matches: 0. This entry belongs to a study of T cell responses to AZD1222 COVID-19 vaccine. General observations from the study: Baseline seropositivity characterized only a handful of AZD1222 recipients.

Generated by immunoSEQ multiplex PCR, the TCRdb table keeps only in-frame clones and is missing some. The data hold under 200,000 clones, with around 92% observed a single time. This receptor was identified in an adult in good health. The chain recombines TRBV6-5 with TRBJ1-5; 7 bases align to TRBD1. The sample in question was peripheral blood, obtained on day 0 of AZD1222 vaccination. CDR3 sequence reads: CASSYSTGNQPQHF. In nucleotides, the CDR3 is TGTGCCAGCAGTTACTCGACAGGGAATCAGCCCCAGCATTTT.